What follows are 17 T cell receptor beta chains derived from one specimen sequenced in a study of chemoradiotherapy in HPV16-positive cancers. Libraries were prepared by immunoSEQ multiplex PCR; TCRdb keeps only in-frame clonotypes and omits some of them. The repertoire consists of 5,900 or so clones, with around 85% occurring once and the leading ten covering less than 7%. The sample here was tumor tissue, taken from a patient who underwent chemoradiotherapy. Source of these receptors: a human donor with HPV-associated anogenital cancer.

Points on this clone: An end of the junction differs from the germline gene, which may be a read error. The CDR3 DNA reads as TGTGCTAGCAGCTCCCGGGGGGGGACAGAAGAGACCCAGTACTTC. It is translated as CASSSRGGTEETQYF. J is TRBJ2-5 and V is TRBV7-7; perhaps TRBD2 as D (8 bases). Per the germline V gene, CDR1 is SSHAT and CDR2 is FNYEAQ (reference sequence). The CDR3 consists of 15 residues.

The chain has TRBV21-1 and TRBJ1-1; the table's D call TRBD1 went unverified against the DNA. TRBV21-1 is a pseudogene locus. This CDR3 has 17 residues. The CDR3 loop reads CASSKGQGLDMNTEAFF. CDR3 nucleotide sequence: TGTGCCAGCAGCAAAGGACAGGGGCTGGATATGAACACTGAAGCTTTCTTT.

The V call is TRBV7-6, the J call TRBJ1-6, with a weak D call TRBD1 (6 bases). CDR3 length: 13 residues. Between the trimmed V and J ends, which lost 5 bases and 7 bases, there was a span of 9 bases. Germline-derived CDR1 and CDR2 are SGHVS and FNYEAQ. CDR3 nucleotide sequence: TGTGCCAGCAGCAAGGGGGGGAATTCACCCCTCCACTTT. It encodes CASSKGGNSPLHF.

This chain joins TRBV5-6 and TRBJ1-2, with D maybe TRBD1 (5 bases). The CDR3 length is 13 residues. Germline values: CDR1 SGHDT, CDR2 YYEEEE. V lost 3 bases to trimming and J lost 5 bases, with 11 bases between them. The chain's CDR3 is CASSSGLLYGYTF. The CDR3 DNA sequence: TGTGCCAGCAGCTCAGGGTTGTTATATGGCTACACCTTC.

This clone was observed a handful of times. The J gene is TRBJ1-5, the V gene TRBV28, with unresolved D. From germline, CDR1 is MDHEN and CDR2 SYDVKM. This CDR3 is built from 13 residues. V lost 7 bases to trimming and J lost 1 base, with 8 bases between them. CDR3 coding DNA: TGTGCCAGCAAAGGCCGGAGCAATCAGCCCCAGCATTTT. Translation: CASKGRSNQPQHF.

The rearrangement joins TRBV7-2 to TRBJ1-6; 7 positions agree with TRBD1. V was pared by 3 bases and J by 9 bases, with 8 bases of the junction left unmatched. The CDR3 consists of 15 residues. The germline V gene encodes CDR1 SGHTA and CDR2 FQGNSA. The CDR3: CASSLAGTEGSPLHF. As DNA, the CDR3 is TGTGCCAGCAGCTTGGCCGGGACAGAAGGTTCACCCCTCCACTTT.

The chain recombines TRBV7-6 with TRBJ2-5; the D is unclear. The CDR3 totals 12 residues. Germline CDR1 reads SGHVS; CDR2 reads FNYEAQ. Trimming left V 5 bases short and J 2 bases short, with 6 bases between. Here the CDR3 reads CASSASQETQYF. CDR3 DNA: TGTGCCAGCAGCGCCTCTCAAGAGACCCAGTACTTC.

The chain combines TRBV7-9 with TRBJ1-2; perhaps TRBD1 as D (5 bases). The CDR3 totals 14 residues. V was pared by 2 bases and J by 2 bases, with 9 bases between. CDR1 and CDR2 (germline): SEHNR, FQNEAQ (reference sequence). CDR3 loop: CASSLLSGNYGYTF. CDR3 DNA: TGTGCCAGCAGCTTACTTTCAGGGAACTATGGCTACACCTTC.

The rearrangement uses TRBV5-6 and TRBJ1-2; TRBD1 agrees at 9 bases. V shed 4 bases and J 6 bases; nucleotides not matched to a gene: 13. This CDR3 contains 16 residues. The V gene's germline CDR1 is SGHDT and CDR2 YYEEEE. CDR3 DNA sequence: TGTGCCAGCAGCCTCTTCCGGGACAGGGACGGCGATGGCTACACCTTC. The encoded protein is CASSLFRDRDGDGYTF.

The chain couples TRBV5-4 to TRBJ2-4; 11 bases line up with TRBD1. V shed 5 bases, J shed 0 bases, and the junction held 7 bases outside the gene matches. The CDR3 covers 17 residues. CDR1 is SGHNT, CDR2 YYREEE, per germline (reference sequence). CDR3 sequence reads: CASRPGGQGEAKNIQYF. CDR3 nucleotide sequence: TGTGCCAGCAGGCCGGGGGGACAGGGGGAAGCCAAAAACATTCAGTACTTC.

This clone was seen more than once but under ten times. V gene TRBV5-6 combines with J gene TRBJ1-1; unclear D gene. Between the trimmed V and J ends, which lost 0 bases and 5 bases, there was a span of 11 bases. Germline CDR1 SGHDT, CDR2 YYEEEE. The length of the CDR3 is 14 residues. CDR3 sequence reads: CASSLVAARTEAFF. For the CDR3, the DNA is TGTGCCAGCAGCTTGGTGGCAGCACGGACTGAAGCTTTCTTT. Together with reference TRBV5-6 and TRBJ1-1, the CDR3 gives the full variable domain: DAGVTQSPTHLIKTRGQQVTLRCSPKSGHDTVSWYQQALGQGPQFIFQYYEEEERQRGNFPDRFSGHQFPNYSSELNVNALLLGDSALYLCASSLVAARTEAFFGQGTRLTVV.

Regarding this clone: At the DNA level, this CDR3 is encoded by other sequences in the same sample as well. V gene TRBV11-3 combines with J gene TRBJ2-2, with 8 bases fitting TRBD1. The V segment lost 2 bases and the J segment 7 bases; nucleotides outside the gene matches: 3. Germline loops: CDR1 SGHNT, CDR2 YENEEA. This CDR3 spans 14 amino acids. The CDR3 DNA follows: TGTGCCAGCAGCTTAACCACAGGGGGCGGGGAGCTGTTTTTT. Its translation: CASSLTTGGGELFF.

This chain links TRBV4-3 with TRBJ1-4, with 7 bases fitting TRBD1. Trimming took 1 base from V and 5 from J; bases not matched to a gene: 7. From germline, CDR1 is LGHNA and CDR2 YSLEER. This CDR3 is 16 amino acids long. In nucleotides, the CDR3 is TGCGCCAGCAGCCAAGCCCCCGGGACAGAAAATGAAAAACTGTTTTTT. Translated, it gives CASSQAPGTENEKLFF.

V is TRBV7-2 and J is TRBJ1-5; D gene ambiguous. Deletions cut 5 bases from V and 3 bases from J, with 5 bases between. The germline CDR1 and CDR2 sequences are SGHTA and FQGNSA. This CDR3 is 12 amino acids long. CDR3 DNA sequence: TGTGCCAGCAGCCAATCCAATCAGCCCCAGCATTTT. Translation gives CASSQSNQPQHF.

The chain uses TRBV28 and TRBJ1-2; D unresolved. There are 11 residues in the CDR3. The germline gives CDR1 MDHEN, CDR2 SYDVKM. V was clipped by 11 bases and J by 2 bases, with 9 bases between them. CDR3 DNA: TGTGCCCTCGAGAGCAACTATGGCTACACCTTC. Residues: CALESNYGYTF.

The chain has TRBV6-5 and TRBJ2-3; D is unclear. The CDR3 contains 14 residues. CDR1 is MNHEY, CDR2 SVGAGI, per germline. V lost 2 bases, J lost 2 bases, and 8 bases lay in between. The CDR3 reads CASSYVGSTDTQYF. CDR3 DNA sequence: TGTGCCAGCAGTTACGTGGGATCCACAGATACGCAGTATTTT.

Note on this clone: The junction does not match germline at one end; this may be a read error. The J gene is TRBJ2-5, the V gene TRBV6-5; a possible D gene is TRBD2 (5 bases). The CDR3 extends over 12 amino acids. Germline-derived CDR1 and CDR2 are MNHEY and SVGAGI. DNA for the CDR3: TGTGCCAGCCGGGATTTCCAAGAGATCCAGTACTTC. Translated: CASRDFQEIQYF.